This TCR beta chain was documented in a study of cytomegalovirus exposure and HLA in healthy donors. Comment on this clone: Its antigen is unidentified.

The study drew the donors from its 120-subject validation cohort, separate from the approximately 700-subject first cohort. Study-level results: Confirmation was obtained in vitro that a few CMV-associated chains are specific for CMV antigens. Generally TCR sequences proved uncommon, though certain public TCRs appeared in numerous donors. The study flagged some 170 TCR beta chains as cytomegalovirus-associated.

The repertoire was sequenced with immunoSEQ multiplex PCR; TCRdb's copy has only in-frame clones and lacks some. Found here are over 200,000 clones, roughly 83% of them singletons; the top ten hold around 5.4%. Looked up from germline, CDR1 is MNHEY and CDR2 is SMNVEV (reference sequence). The CDR3 totals 14 residues. The V end lost 6 bases, the J end lost 3 bases, and 14 bases lay between the germline ends. The chain carries TRBV27 and TRBJ1-2; the D gene is possibly TRBD1 (5 bases). The sequence derives from a woman younger than 35 in good health and CMV-seronegative. Material for sequencing was PBMCs. CDR3 nucleotide sequence: TGTGCCAGCAGCCCAGGGTCAGGATACTATGGCTACACCTTC. Translation: CASSPGSGYYGYTF.